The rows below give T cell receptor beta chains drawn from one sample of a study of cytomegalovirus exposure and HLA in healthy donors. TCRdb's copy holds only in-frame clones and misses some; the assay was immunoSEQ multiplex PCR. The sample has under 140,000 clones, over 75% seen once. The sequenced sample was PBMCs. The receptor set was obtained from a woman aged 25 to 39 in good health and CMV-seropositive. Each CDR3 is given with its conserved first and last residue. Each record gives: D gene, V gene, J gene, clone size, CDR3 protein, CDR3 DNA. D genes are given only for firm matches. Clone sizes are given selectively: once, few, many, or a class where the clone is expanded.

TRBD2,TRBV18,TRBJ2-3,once,CASSPQGTSGTPDTQYF,TGTGCCAGCTCACCACAAGGAACTAGCGGCACACCGGATACGCAGTATTTT
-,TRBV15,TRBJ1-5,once,CATSEEGAQPQHF,TGTGCCACCAGCGAAGAGGGAGCCCAGCCCCAGCATTTT
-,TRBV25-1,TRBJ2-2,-,CASSLGARGELFF,TGTGCCAGCAGTTTGGGGGCGCGTGGGGAGCTGTTTTTT
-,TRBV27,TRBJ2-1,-,CASSPADRPNYNEQFF,TGTGCCAGCAGTCCTGCCGACAGACCTAACTACAATGAGCAGTTCTTC
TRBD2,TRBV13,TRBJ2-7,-,CASSFYGGSTDEQYF,TGTGCCAGCAGCTTTTACGGCGGGAGTACGGACGAGCAGTACTTC
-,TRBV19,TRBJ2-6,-,CASSVRGSGANVLTF,TGTGCCAGTAGTGTCAGGGGATCTGGGGCCAACGTCCTGACTTTC
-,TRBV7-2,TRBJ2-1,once,CASSSQLSSGNEQFF,TGTGCCAGCAGCTCACAATTAAGCTCGGGGAATGAGCAGTTCTTC
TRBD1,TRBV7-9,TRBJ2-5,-,CASSNLPGQGEETQYF,TGTGCCAGCAGCAATCTGCCGGGACAGGGAGAAGAGACCCAGTACTTC
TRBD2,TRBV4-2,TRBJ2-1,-,CASRRQVAAGGYNAYNEQFF,TGTGCCAGCAGACGGCAAGTAGCTGCGGGGGGGTACAATGCCTACAATGAGCAGTTCTTC
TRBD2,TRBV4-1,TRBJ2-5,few,CASSQLGRTSDGTQYF,TGCGCCAGCAGCCAACTCGGAAGAACTAGCGACGGGACCCAGTACTTC
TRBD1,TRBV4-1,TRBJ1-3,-,CASSQDGQGAGNTIYF,TGCGCCAGCAGCCAAGACGGACAGGGGGCTGGAAACACCATATATTTT
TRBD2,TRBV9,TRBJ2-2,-,CASAGAGDTGELFF,TGTGCCAGCGCCGGGGCGGGGGACACCGGGGAGCTGTTTTTT
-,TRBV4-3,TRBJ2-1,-,CASSLSWQSNEQFF,TGCGCCAGCAGCCTTTCTTGGCAGTCTAATGAGCAGTTCTTC
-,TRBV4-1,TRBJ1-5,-,CASSQDISNQPQHF,TGCGCCAGCAGCCAAGACATCAGCAATCAGCCCCAGCATTTT
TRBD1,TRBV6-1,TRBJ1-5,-,CASSDGTGKHQPQHF,TGTGCCAGCAGTGATGGGACAGGAAAGCATCAGCCCCAGCATTTT
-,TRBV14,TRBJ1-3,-,CASSQAGGNTIYF,TGTGCCAGCAGCCAAGCCGGGGGAAACACCATATATTTT
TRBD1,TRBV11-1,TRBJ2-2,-,CASSGQGRTGELFF,TGTGCCAGCAGCGGACAGGGGCGGACCGGGGAGCTGTTTTTT
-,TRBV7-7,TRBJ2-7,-,CASSLVEGSEQYF,TGTGCCAGCAGCTTAGTTGAGGGTAGCGAGCAGTACTTC
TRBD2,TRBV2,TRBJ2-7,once,CASRERERDEQYF,TGTGCCAGCAGGGAGCGGGAGCGGGACGAGCAGTACTTC
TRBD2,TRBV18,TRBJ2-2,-,CASSPKGLAGGPANTGELFF,TGTGCCAGCTCACCAAAAGGACTAGCGGGAGGGCCAGCGAACACCGGGGAGCTGTTTTTT
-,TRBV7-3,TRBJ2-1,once,CASSRRGGAANPNNEQFF,TGTGCCAGCAGCCGTAGAGGCGGAGCGGCCAACCCAAACAATGAGCAGTTCTTC
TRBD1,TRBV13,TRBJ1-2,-,CASSSSGTEYGYTF,TGTGCCAGCAGCTCCTCCGGGACAGAGTATGGCTACACCTTC
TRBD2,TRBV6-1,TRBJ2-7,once,CASGRANYEQYF,TGTGCCAGCGGGAGGGCCAACTACGAGCAGTACTTC
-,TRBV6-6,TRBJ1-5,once,CASKTDNSNQPQHF,TGTGCCAGCAAGACAGACAATAGCAATCAGCCCCAGCATTTT
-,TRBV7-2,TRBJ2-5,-,CASSLGVRETQYF,TGTGCCAGCAGCTTAGGAGTCCGGGAGACCCAGTACTTC
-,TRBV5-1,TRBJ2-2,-,CASTPRNTGELFF,TGCGCCAGTACCCCCAGGAACACCGGGGAGCTGTTTTTT
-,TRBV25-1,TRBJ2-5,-,CASSEARAQETQYF,TGTGCCAGCAGTGAGGCCAGGGCGCAAGAGACCCAGTACTTC
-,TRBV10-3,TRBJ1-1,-,CAISDLNPNTEAFF,TGTGCCATCAGTGACCTTAATCCTAACACTGAAGCTTTCTTT
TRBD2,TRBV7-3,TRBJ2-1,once,CASGPGTSADEQFF,TGTGCCAGCGGACCCGGGACTAGCGCTGATGAGCAGTTCTTC
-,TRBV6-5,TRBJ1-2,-,CASKAGWSGYTF,TGTGCCAGCAAGGCCGGATGGAGCGGCTACACCTTC
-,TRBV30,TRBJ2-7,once,CAWDNGRELYF,TGTGCCTGGGACAACGGACGGGAATTGTACTTC
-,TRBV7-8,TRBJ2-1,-,CASSITSWDSEQFF,TGTGCCAGCAGCATTACTAGCTGGGATAGTGAGCAGTTCTTC
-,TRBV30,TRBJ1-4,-,CAWSGGGVAEKLFF,TGTGCCTGGAGTGGGGGGGGAGTCGCTGAAAAACTGTTTTTT
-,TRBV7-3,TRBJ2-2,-,CASSSEGGSTGELFF,TGTGCCAGCAGCTCTGAGGGTGGGAGCACCGGGGAGCTGTTTTTT
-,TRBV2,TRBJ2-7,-,CASSVPGDNEQYF,TGTGCCAGCAGTGTGCCGGGAGATAACGAGCAGTACTTC
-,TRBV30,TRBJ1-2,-,CAWMPSRLVQGYTF,TGTGCCTGGATGCCTTCCCGGCTAGTCCAGGGCTACACCTTC
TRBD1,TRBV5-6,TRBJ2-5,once,CASSPSTGGWVETQYF,TGTGCCAGCAGCCCCTCGACAGGGGGTTGGGTAGAGACCCAGTACTTC
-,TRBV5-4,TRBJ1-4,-,CASSPNGEKLFF,TGTGCCAGCAGCCCAAACGGGGAAAAACTGTTTTTT
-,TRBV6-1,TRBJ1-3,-,CASSEQGTGNTIYF,TGTGCCAGCAGTGAACAGGGGACTGGAAACACCATATATTTT
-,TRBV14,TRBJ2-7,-,CASSQSRVSYEQYF,TGTGCCAGCAGCCAAAGTCGGGTTAGCTACGAGCAGTACTTC
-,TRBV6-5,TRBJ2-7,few,CASMRGTEQYF,TGTGCCAGCATGAGAGGTACCGAGCAGTACTTC
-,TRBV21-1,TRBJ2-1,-,CASSKLAGAGNGQFF,TGTGCCAGCAGCAAATTAGCGGGAGCCGGTAATGGGCAGTTCTTC
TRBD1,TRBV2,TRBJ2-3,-,CASSVRPTGADTQYF,TGTGCCAGCAGTGTCCGGCCCACAGGGGCAGATACGCAGTATTTT
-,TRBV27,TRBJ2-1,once,CASRSAYNEQFF,TGTGCCAGCCGATCGGCCTACAATGAGCAGTTCTTC
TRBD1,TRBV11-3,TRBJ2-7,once,CASSLDRWNLYEQYF,TGTGCCAGCAGCCTGGACAGGTGGAACCTCTACGAGCAGTACTTC
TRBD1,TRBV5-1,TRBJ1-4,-,CASSAKGQGNEKLFF,TGCGCCAGCAGCGCGAAGGGACAGGGGAATGAAAAACTGTTTTTT
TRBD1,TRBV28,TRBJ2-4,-,CASSLLSGGTAKNIQYF,TGTGCCAGCAGTTTACTCTCAGGGGGTACGGCCAAAAACATTCAGTACTTC
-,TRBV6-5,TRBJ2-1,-,CASSPPGVQSNEQFF,TGTGCCAGCAGTCCCCCGGGAGTTCAGAGCAATGAGCAGTTCTTC
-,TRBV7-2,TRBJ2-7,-,CASSDTGGSYEQYF,TGTGCCAGCAGCGATACAGGTGGATCATACGAGCAGTACTTC
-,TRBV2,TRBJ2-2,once,CASSEVGVNTGELFF,TGTGCCAGCAGTGAAGTGGGAGTGAATACCGGGGAGCTGTTTTTT
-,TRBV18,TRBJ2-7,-,CASSPLTVSSYEQYF,TGTGCCAGCTCACCACTGACAGTCTCCTCCTACGAGCAGTACTTC
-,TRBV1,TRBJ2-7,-,CTSRTTGTSGNSYEQYF,TGCACCAGCAGAACTACCGGGACTAGCGGAAATTCCTACGAGCAGTACTTC
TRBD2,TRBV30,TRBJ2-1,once,CAWATSGGPNEQFF,TGTGCCTGGGCTACTAGCGGGGGGCCGAATGAGCAGTTCTTC
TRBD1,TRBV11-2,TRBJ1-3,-,CASNYWDSSGNTIYF,TGTGCCAGCAACTACTGGGACAGCTCTGGAAACACCATATATTTT
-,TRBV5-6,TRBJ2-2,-,CASSSDTGELFF,TGTGCCAGCAGCTCCGACACCGGGGAGCTGTTTTTT
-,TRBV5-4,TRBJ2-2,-,CASSSDPSAGELFF,TGTGCCAGCAGCTCCGACCCTAGCGCCGGGGAGCTGTTTTTT
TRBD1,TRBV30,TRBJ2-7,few,CAWNTGGLREQYF,TGTGCCTGGAACACAGGGGGGCTGAGGGAGCAGTACTTC
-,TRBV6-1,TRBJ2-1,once,CASEIGGGHEQFF,TGTGCCAGCGAAATTGGCGGGGGCCATGAGCAGTTCTTC
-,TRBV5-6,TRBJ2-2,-,CASTEGPNVGELFF,TGTGCCAGCACGGAGGGCCCCAATGTTGGGGAGCTGTTTTTT
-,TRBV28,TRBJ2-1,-,CASSSLSSSSYNEQFF,TGTGCCAGCAGTTCCCTGAGTAGTAGCTCCTACAATGAGCAGTTCTTC